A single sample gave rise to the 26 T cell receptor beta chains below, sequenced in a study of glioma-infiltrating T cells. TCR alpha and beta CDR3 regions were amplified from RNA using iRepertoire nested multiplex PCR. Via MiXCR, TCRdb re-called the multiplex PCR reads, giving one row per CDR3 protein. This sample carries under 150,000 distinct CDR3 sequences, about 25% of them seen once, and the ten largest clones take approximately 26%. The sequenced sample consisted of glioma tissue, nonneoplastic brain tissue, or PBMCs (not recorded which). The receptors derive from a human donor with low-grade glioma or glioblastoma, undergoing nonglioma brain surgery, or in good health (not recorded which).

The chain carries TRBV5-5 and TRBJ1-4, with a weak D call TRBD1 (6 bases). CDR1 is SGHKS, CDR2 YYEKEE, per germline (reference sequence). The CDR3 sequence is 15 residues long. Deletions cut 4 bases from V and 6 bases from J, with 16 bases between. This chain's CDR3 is CASSPEGGPDEKLFF. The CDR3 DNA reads TGTGCCAGCAGCCCAGAAGGGGGTCCTGATGAAAAACTGTTTTTT.

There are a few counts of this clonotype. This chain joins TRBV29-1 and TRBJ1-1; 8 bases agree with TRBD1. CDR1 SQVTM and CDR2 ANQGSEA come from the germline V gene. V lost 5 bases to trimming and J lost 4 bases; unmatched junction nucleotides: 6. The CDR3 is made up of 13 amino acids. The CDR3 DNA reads TGCAGCGTTATAGGACAGGGCATCACTGAAGCTTTCTTT. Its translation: CSVIGQGITEAFF.

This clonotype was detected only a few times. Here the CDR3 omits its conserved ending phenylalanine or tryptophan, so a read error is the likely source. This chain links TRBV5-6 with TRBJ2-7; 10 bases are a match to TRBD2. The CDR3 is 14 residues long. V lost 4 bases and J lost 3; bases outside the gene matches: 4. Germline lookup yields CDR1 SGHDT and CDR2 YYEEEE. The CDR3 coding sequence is TGTGCCAGCAGCCCTCTAGCGGGGGACTACGAGCAGTACGCC. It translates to CASSPLAGDYEQYA.

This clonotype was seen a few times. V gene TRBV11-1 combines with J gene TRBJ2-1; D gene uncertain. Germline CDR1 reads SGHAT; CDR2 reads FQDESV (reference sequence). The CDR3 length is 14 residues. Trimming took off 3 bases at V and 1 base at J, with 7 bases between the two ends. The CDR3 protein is CASSFQGSYNEQFF. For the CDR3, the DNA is TGTGCCAGCAGCTTCCAAGGTTCCTACAATGAGCAGTTCTTC.

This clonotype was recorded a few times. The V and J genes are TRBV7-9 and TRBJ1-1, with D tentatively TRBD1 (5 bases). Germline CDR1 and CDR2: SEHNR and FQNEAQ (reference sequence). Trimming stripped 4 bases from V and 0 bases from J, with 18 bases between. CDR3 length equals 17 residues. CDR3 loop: CASSSPNLDKLNTEAFF. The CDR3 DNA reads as TGTGCCAGCAGCTCCCCAAACCTGGACAAGCTGAACACTGAAGCTTTCTTT.

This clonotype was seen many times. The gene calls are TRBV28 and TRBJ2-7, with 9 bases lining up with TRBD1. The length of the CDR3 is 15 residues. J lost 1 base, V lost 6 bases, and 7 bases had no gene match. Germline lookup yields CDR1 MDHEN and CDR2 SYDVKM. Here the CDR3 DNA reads TGTGCCAGCAGCCCTACCGGGACAGGGTCCTACGAGCAGTACGTC. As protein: CASSPTGTGSYEQYV.

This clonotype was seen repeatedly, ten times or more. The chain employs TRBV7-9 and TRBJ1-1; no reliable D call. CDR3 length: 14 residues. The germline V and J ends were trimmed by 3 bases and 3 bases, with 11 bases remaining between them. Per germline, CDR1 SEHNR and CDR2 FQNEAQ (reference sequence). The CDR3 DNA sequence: TGTGCCAGCAGCTTGATGGGTTCGGACACTGAAGCTTTCTTT. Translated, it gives CASSLMGSDTEAFF.

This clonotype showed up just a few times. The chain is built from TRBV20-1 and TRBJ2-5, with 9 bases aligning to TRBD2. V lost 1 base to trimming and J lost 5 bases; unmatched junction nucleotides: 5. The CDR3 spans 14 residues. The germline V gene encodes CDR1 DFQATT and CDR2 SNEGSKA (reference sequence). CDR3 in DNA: TGCAGTGCTAGAGCCCTTAGCGGGGGCGAGACCCAGTACTTC. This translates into CSARALSGGETQYF.

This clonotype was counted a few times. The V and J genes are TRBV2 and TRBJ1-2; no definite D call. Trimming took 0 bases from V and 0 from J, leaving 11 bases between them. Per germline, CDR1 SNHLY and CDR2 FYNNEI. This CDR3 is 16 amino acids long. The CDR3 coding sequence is TGTGCCAGCAGTGAAGCGGCCAGAGCGGCTAACTATGGCTACACCTTC. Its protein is CASSEAARAANYGYTF.

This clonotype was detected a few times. The CDR3 coding sequence is TGTGCCAGCAGCTTAGGACAGGGGGTCGGGACCCAGTACTTC. This sequence encodes CASSLGQGVGTQYF. The chain employs TRBV7-3 and TRBJ2-5; 10 bases align to TRBD1. With V trimmed by 2 bases and J by 7 bases, 4 bases remained unmatched. The CDR3 has 14 amino acids. Germline CDR1 is SGHTA and CDR2 is FQGTGA.

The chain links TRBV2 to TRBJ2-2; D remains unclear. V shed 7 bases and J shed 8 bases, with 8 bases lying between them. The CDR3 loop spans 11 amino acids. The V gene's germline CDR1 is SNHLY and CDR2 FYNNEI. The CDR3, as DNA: TGTGCCAGCAAATGGTCAGGGGAGCTGTTTTTT. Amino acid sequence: CASKWSGELFF.

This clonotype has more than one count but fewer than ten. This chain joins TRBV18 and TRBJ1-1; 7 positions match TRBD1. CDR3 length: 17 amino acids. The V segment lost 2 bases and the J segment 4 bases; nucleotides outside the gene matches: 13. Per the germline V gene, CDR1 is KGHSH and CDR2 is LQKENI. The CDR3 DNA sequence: TGTGCCAGCTCACCAACTCTCCAACAGGGGAGTGGCACTGAAGCTTTCTTT. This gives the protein CASSPTLQQGSGTEAFF.

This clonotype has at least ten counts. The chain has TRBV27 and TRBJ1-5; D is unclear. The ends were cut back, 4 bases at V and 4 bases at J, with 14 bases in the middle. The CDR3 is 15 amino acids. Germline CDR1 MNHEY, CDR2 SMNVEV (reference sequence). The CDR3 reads CASSSLTRINQPQHF. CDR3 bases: TGTGCCAGCAGTTCCCTCACAAGGATAAATCAGCCCCAGCATTTT.

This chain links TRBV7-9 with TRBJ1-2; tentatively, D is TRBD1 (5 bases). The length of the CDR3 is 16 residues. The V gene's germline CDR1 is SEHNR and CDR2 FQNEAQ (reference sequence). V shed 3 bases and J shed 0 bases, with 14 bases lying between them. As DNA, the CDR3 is TGTGCCAGCAGCTTTATTCGACAGTATTCTAACTATGGCTACACCTTC. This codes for CASSFIRQYSNYGYTF.

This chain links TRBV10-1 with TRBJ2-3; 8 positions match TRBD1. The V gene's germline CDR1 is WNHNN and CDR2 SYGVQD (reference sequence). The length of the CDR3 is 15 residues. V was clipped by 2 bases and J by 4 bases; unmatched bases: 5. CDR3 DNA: TGCGCCAGCAGTGAGAGGACAGGGAAGTCAGATACGCAGTATTTT. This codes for CASSERTGKSDTQYF.

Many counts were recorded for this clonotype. The CDR3 sequence is CSAREGQENEKLFF. CDR3 DNA sequence: TGCAGTGCTAGAGAGGGACAGGAAAATGAAAAACTGTTTTTT. The rearrangement uses TRBV20-1 and TRBJ1-4; 8 bases are shared with TRBD1. Germline assignment: CDR1 DFQATT and CDR2 SNEGSKA (reference sequence). V lost 0 bases and J lost 5; bases outside the gene matches: 2. CDR3 length: 14 residues.

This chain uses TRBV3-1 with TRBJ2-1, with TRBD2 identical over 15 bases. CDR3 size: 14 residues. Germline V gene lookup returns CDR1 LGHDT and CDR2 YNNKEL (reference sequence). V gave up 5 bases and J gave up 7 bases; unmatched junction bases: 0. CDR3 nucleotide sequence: TGTGCCAGCAGCGGGACTAGCGGGAGGAATGAGCAGTTCTTC. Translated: CASSGTSGRNEQFF.

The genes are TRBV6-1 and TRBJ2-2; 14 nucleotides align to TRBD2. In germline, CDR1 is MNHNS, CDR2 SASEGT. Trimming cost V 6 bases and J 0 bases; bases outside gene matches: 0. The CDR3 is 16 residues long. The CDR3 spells CASRTSGGANTGELFF. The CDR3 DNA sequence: TGTGCCAGCAGGACTAGCGGGGGGGCGAACACCGGGGAGCTGTTTTTT.

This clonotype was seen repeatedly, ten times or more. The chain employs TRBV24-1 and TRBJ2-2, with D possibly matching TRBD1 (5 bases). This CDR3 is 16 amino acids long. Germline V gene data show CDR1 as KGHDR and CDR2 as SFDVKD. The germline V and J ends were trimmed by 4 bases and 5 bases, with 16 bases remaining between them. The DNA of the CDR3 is TGTGCCACCAGTGAGATGAGCGCCCACAGGACCGGGGAGCTGTTTTTT. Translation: CATSEMSAHRTGELFF.

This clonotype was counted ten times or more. This CDR3 reads CASSFWQGSYGYTF. The CDR3 DNA sequence: TGTGCCAGCAGTTTCTGGCAGGGATCCTATGGCTACACCTTC. The chain carries TRBV28 and TRBJ1-2; perhaps TRBD1 as D (5 bases). V was shortened by 3 bases and J by 4 bases, with 12 bases between the two germline ends. The CDR3 spans 14 residues. In germline, CDR1 is MDHEN, CDR2 SYDVKM.

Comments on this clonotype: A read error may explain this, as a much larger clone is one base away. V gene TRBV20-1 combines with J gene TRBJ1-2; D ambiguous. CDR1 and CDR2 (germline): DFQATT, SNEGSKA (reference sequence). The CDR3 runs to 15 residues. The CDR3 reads CSARVQTAYHYGYIF. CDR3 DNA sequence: TGCAGTGCTAGAGTTCAAACAGCATACCACTATGGCTACATCTTC.

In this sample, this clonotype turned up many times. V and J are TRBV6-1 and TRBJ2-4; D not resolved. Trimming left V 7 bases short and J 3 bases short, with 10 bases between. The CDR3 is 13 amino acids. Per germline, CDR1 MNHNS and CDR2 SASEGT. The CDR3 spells CASTRGRKNIQYF. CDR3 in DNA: TGTGCCAGCACTAGAGGCCGCAAAAACATTCAGTACTTC.

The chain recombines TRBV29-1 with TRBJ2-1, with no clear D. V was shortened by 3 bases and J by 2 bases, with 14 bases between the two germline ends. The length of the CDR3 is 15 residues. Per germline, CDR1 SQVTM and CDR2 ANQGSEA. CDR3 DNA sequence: TGCAGCGTTGATAACGAGATAAGCGCCTACAATGAGCAGTTCTTC. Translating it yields CSVDNEISAYNEQFF.

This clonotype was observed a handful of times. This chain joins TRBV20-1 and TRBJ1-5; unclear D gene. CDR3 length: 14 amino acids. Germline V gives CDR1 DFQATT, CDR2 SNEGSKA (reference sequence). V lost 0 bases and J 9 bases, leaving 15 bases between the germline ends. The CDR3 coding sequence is TGCAGTGCTAGAGATGGCTCACCAGAGCGGCCCCAGCATTTT. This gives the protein CSARDGSPERPQHF.

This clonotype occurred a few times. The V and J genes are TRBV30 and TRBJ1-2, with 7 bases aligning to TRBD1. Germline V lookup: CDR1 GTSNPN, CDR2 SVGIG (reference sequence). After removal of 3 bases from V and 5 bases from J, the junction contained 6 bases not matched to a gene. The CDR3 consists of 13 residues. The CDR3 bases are TGTGCCTGGAGGATCTACAGGGGATATGGCTACACCTTC. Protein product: CAWRIYRGYGYTF.

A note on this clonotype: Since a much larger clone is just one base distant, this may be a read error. CDR3 residues: CASSLLGRWLTEANYGYTF. The CDR3 nucleotides are TGTGCCAGCAGTTTATTGGGGCGATGGTTGACAGAGGCTAACTATGGCTACACCTTC. The genes are TRBV28 and TRBJ1-2; tentative D call: TRBD1 (5 bases). This CDR3 contains 19 residues. Germline CDR1 is MDHEN and CDR2 is SYDVKM. V shed 1 base and J shed 0 bases, with 21 bases lying between them.